This T cell receptor beta chain was sequenced in a study of metastatic and nonmetastatic thyroid tumors. TCRdb re-called clones via MiXCR from the PCR reads. Among several thousand clones, 35% were seen once, and the ten largest hold roughly 29%. Every patient underwent thyroid surgery untreated. The germline V gene encodes CDR1 SGHTA and CDR2 FQGNSA. This CDR3 spans 16 amino acids. V gave up 0 bases and J gave up 0 bases, with 9 bases separating them. Sequencing was performed on adjacent normal tissue. V usage is TRBV7-2 and J usage is TRBJ1-3; D call uncertain. This receptor was identified in a female donor with papillary thyroid cancer or a benign thyroid nodule (not recorded which). Some clones in this sample may be carry-over from other donors' samples. CDR3 sequence (DNA): TGTGCCAGCAGCTTAGCCAGTGCGGGCTCTGGAAACACCATATATTTT. Its protein product is CASSLASAGSGNTIYF.